The entry below describes one TCR beta chain. This specimen belongs to a study of blood T cell repertoires in COVID-19. Whole-study context: T cells, B-cell-depleted T cells, or PBMCs supplied cDNA or gDNA.

The method was immunoSEQ multiplex PCR; TCRdb's version includes in-frame clones alone and lacks a portion of them. The sample lists hundreds of thousands of clones, 86% occurring once. The study drew participants aged about 18 to 95 years from 20 to 30 US areas. Losses at the gene ends were 2 bases for V and 0 bases for J; bases not matched to a gene: 3. The CDR3 has 16 amino acids. Germline V CDR1 and CDR2: SGHAT, FQNNGV. Sequenced sample: PBMCs or T cells enriched from blood (not recorded which). This receptor was taken from a woman in her forties or fifties in a cohort exposed to, infected with or recovered from COVID-19 (not recorded which). The chain combines TRBV11-2 with TRBJ1-3; TRBD1 matches at 8 bases. For the CDR3, the DNA is TGTGCCAGCAGCTTATGGACAGGGATCTCTGGAAACACCATATATTTT. It encodes CASSLWTGISGNTIYF.